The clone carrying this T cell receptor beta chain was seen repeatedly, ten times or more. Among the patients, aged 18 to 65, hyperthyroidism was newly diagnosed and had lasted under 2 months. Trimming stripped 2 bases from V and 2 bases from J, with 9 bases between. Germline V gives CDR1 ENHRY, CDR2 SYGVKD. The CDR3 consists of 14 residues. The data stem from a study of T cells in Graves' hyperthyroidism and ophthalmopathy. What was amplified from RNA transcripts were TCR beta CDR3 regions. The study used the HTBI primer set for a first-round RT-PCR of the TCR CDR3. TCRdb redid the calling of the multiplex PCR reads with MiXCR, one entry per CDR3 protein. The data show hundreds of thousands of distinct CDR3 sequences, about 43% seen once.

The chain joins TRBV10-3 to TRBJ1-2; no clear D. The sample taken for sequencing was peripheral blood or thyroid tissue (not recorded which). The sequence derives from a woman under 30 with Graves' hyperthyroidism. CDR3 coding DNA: TGTGCCATCAGTGAGAACACGGGGAACTATGGCTACACCTTC. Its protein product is CAISENTGNYGYTF.